The T cell receptor (beta chain) described here comes from a study of blood T cell repertoires in COVID-19. Original data processing: Reference gene primer amplification in the assay estimated nucleated cell counts. The assay was immunoSEQ multiplex PCR, and TCRdb's table has in-frame clones only and misses some. V, J and clone size reflect that table, while D and trimming were determined from the DNA. Among 180,000 or so clones listed, around 85% were seen once. Germline V CDR1 and CDR2: LNHDA, SQIVND (reference sequence). This CDR3 is built from 14 residues. The V end lost 9 bases, the J end lost 2 bases, and 15 bases lay between the germline ends. Only one count was recorded for this clone.

Sequencing was done on a sample of peripheral blood. The TCR was taken from a man aged 55 to 70 with acute or convalescent COVID-19. The chain has TRBV19 and TRBJ2-3; D may be TRBD2 (7 bases). The CDR3 nucleotides read TGTGCCAGCAGGAGCGGGACAACCACAGATACGCAGTATTTT. It specifies CASRSGTTTDTQYF.